This T cell receptor (beta chain) was sequenced for a study of identical twins. MiXCR, applied by TCRdb to the 5' RACE reads, yields one record per CDR3 protein. Of approximately 470,000 distinct CDR3 sequences listed, 14% are singletons. There are 14 residues in the CDR3. The ends lost 4 bases at V and 6 bases at J; junction bases unmatched: 3. Germline V gene sequence: CDR1 LGHDT, CDR2 YNNKEL (reference sequence). The same data also went into a second study, on yellow fever vaccine responses in identical twins. That study reports: Reportedly, the T cell response mounted by twins to vaccine seemed partly convergent, partly personalized.

The chain carries TRBV3-1 and TRBJ1-4, with 9 positions matching TRBD1. Material: CD4+ T cells sorted from blood. The receptor's source is a woman aged 18-29 years in good health. CDR3 in amino acids: CASSLTGGDEKLFF. As DNA, the CDR3 is TGTGCCAGCAGCCTCACAGGGGGCGATGAAAAACTGTTTTTT.